A single sample gave rise to the 3 T cell receptor beta chains below, sequenced in a study of blood T cell repertoires in COVID-19. Generated by immunoSEQ multiplex PCR, the TCRdb table keeps only in-frame clones and is missing some. Of 350,000 to 550,000 clones detected, around 89% appear once; the ten largest clones hold approximately 4.3%. Sequencing input: peripheral blood. These receptors originate from a woman in her twenties or thirties with acute or convalescent COVID-19.

The gene calls are TRBV5-5 and TRBJ1-6; D not certain. Per the germline V gene, CDR1 is SGHKS and CDR2 is YYEKEE (reference sequence). This CDR3 has 14 amino acids. Deletions cut 4 bases from V and 5 bases from J, with 10 bases between. The CDR3 here is CASSPLTHNSPLHF. Here the CDR3 DNA reads TGTGCCAGCAGCCCACTGACTCATAATTCACCCCTCCACTTT.

As for this clone: Other DNA sequences within the sample encode an identical CDR3. The V and J genes are TRBV5-1 and TRBJ2-5, with 7 bases fitting TRBD1. The germline V gene encodes CDR1 SGHRS and CDR2 YFSETQ. CDR3 size: 13 residues. V dropped 4 bases and J dropped 5; count of bases not matched to a gene: 5. The CDR3, as DNA: TGCGCCAGCAGCCGGACAGGCGGGGAGACCCAGTACTTC. As protein: CASSRTGGETQYF.

V gene TRBV2 combines with J gene TRBJ1-1; possibly TRBD1 for D (6 bases). This CDR3 contains 14 residues. V lost 4 bases and J lost 2, with 11 bases in between. Per the germline V gene, CDR1 is SNHLY and CDR2 is FYNNEI. In nucleotides, the CDR3 is TGTGCCAGCAGTGGGGGGGGCCGAAACACTGAAGCTTTCTTT. Its translation: CASSGGGRNTEAFF.